This TCR beta chain was observed in a study of blood T cell repertoires in COVID-19. Study as a whole: Samples representing acute and convalescent COVID-19 were sourced from the United States, Italy and Spain.

Original handling: Nucleated cell counts were estimated from reference gene primer amplification. Only in-frame clones appear in the TCRdb table, and some are missing; sequencing was by immunoSEQ multiplex PCR. Clone size and V and J calls were adopted from that table, with D and trimming inferred from the DNA. The sample has 250,000 or so clones; around 87% are singletons. The CDR3 contains 16 residues. Germline V gene lookup returns CDR1 MNHEY and CDR2 SVGAGI. The V end lost 6 bases, the J end lost 2 bases, and 19 bases lay between the germline ends. The V and J genes are TRBV6-5 and TRBJ1-2, with a tentative D call TRBD1 (6 bases). This TCR derives from a woman between 55 and 75 years old with COVID-19, enrolled during active disease. Source material: peripheral blood. Here the CDR3 DNA reads TGTGCCAGCAGATACGCAGGGACAAGGATGAACTATGGCTACACCTTC. Its protein is CASRYAGTRMNYGYTF.